Sequencing of this TCR beta chain was carried out in a study of shared clonotypes between healthy human individuals. The ends were cut back, 4 bases at V and 2 bases at J, with 18 bases in the middle. The CDR3 sequence is 18 residues long. Per germline, CDR1 MNHNS and CDR2 SASEGT. Profiling relied on immunoSEQ multiplex PCR, and the TCRdb table lists in-frame clones only, not all of them. The sample yields 2,500,000 or so clones, more than 90% seen once. This TCR came from a man younger than 35 in good health. Sequenced input: naive CD4+ T cells sorted from blood. Subset given: CD45RA+ positively selected. The rearrangement links TRBV6-1 to TRBJ2-6, with D maybe TRBD1 (5 bases). The CDR3 DNA reads TGTGCCAGCAGTGTGAGGTCAGGGTCCCCCACTGGGGCCAACGTCCTGACTTTC. Translated: CASSVRSGSPTGANVLTF.